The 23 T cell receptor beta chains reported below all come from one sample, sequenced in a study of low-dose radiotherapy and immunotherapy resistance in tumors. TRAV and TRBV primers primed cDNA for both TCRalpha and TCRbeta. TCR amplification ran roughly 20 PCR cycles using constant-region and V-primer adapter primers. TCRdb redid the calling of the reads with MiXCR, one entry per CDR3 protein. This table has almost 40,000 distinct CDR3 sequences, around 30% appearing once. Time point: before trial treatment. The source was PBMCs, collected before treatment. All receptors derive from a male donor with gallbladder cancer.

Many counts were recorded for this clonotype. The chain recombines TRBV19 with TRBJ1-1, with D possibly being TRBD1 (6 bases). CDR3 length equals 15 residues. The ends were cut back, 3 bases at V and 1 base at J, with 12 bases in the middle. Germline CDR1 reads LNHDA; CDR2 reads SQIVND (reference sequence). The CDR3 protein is CASSIQGRKNTEAFF. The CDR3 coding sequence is TGTGCCAGTAGTATTCAGGGGCGGAAGAACACTGAAGCTTTCTTT.

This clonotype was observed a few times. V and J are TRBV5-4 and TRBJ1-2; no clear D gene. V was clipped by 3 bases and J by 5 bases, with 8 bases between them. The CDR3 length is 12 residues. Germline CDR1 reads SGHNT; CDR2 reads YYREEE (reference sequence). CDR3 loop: CASSYKEYGYTF. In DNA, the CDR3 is TGTGCCAGCAGCTACAAGGAATATGGCTACACCTTC. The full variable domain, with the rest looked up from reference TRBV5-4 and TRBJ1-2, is ETGVTQSPTHLIKTRGQQVTLRCSSQSGHNTVSWYQQALGQGPQFIFQYYREEENGRGNFPPRFSGLQFPNYSSELNVNALELDDSALYLCASSYKEYGYTFGSGTRLTVV.

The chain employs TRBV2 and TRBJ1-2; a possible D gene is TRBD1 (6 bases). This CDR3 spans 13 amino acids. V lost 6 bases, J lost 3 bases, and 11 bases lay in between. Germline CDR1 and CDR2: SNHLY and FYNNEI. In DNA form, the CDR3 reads TGTGCCAGCAGGGAACAGGGCTACTATGGCTACACCTTC. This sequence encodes CASREQGYYGYTF.

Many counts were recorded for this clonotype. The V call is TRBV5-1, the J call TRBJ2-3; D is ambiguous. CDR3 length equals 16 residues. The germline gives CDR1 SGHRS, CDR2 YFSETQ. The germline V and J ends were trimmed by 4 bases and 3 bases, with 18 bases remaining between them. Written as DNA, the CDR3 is TGCGCCAGCAGCGGTAGACCGAGTAGTAGGACAGATACGCAGTATTTT. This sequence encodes CASSGRPSSRTDTQYF.

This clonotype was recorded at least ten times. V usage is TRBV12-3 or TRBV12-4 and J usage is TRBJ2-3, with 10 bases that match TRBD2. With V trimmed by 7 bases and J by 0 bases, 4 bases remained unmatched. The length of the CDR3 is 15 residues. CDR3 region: CASTVAGGSTDTQYF. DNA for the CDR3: TGTGCCAGCACTGTAGCGGGGGGAAGCACAGATACGCAGTATTTT.

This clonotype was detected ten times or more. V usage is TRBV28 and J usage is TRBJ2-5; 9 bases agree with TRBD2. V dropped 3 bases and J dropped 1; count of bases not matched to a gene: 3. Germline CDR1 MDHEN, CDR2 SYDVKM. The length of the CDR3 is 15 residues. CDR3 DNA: TGTGCCAGCAGTTTCCCGACTAGCGGCCAAGAGACCCAGTACTTC. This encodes CASSFPTSGQETQYF.

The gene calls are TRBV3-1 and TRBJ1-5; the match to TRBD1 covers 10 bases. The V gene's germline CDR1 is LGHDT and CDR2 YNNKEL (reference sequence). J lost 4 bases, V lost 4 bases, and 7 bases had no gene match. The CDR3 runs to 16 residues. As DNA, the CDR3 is TGTGCCAGCAGCCCGGGACAGGGGTTCGGTAATCAGCCCCAGCATTTT. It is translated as CASSPGQGFGNQPQHF.

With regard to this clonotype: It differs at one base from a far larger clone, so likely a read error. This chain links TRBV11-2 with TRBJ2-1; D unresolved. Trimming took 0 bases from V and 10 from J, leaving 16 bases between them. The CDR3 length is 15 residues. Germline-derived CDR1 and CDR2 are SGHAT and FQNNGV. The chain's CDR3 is CASSLDSPRSYEQFF. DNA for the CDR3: TGTGCCAGCAGCTTAGATTCGCCCAGGTCCTACGAGCAGTTCTTC.

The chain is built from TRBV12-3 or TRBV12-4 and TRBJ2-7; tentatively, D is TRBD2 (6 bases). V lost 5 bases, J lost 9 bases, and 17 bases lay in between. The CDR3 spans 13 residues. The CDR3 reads CASSLGTELGQYF. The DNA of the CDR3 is TGTGCCAGCAGTCTTGGGACTGAACTAGGGCAGTACTTC.

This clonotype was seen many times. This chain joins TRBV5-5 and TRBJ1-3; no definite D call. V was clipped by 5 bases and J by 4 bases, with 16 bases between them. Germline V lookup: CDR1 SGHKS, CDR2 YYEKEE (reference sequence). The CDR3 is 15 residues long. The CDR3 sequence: CASRHDQITGNTIYF. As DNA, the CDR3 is TGTGCCAGCAGACACGACCAGATTACGGGAAACACCATATATTTT.

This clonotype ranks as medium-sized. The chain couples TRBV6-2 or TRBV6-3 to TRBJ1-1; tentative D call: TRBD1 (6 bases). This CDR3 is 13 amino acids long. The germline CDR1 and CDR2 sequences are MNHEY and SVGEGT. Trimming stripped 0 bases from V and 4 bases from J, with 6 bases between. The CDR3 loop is CASSYSGGTEAFF. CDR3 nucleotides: TGTGCCAGCAGTTACTCAGGGGGCACTGAAGCTTTCTTT.

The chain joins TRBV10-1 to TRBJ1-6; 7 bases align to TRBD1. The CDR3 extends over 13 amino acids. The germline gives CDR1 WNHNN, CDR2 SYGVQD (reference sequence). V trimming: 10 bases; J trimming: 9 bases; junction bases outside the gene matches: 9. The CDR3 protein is CATRQGVGSPLHF. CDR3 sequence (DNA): TGCGCCACCCGACAGGGTGTCGGTTCACCCCTCCACTTT.

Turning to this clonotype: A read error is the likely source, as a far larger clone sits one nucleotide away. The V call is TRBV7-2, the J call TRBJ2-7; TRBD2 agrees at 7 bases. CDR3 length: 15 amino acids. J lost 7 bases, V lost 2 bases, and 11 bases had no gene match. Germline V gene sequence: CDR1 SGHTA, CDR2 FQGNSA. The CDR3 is CASSLMVSGSNEQYF. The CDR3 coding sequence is TGTGCCAGCAGCTTAATGGTTAGCGGGTCGAATGAGCAGTACTTC.

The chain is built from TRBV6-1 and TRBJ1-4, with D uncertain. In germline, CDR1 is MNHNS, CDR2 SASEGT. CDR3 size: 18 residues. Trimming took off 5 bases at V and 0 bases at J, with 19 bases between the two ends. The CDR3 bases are TGTGCCAGCAGTCGCCCCAGGACGGACCAAGCAACTAATGAAAAACTGTTTTTT. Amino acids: CASSRPRTDQATNEKLFF.

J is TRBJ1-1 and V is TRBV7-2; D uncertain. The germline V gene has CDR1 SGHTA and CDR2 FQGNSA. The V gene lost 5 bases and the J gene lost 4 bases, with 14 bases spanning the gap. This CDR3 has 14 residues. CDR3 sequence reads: CASSPLSDSTEAFF. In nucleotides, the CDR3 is TGTGCCAGCAGCCCCTTAAGTGACTCCACTGAAGCTTTCTTT.

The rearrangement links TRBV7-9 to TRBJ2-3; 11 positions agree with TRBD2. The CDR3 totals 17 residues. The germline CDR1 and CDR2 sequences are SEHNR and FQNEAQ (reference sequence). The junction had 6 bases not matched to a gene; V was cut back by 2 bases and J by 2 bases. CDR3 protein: CASSLPTSGGVTDTQYF. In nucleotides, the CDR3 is TGTGCCAGCAGCTTACCTACTAGCGGGGGAGTCACAGATACGCAGTATTTT. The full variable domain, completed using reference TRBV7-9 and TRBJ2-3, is DTGVSQNPRHKITKRGQNVTFRCDPISEHNRLYWYRQTLGQGPEFLTYFQNEAQLEKSRLLSDRFSAERPKGSFSTLEIQRTEQGDSAMYLCASSLPTSGGVTDTQYFGPGTRLTVL.

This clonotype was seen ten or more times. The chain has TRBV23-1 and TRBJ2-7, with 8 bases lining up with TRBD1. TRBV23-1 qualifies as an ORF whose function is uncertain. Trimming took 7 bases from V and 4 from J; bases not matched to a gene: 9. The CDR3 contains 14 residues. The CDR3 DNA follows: TGCGCCAGCACTTGGACAGGGATGGGATACGAGCAGTACTTC. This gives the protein CASTWTGMGYEQYF.

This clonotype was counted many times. The CDR3 DNA follows: TGTGCCAGCAGTCCTCAGACTAGCGGAGCGGCCTACGAGCAGTACTTC. As protein: CASSPQTSGAAYEQYF. This sequence joins TRBV28 and TRBJ2-7, with 9 bases fitting TRBD2. This CDR3 is 16 amino acids long. The germline V gene encodes CDR1 MDHEN and CDR2 SYDVKM. V was clipped by 5 bases and J by 2 bases; unmatched bases: 10. The variable domain in full, completed from reference TRBV28 and TRBJ2-7, reads DVKVTQSSRYLVKRTGEKVFLECVQDMDHENMFWYRQDPGLGLRLIYFSYDVKMKEKGDIPEGYSVSREKKERFSLILESASTNQTSMYLCASSPQTSGAAYEQYFGPGTRLTVT.

In DNA, the CDR3 is TGTGCCAGCAGCTTAGAAAGCCAGAATGAGCAGTTCTTC. This sequence encodes CASSLESQNEQFF. The chain employs TRBV11-2 and TRBJ2-1; D uncertain. Germline lookup yields CDR1 SGHAT and CDR2 FQNNGV. The V gene lost 0 bases and the J gene lost 7 bases, with 7 bases spanning the gap. This CDR3 is 13 amino acids long.

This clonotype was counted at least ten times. The DNA for the CDR3 is TGTGCCAGCTCACCATGGGTCACCGGGGAGCTGTTTTTT. Protein: CASSPWVTGELFF. V and J are TRBV18 and TRBJ2-2; D uncertain. Germline-derived CDR1 and CDR2 are KGHSH and LQKENI. This CDR3 is 13 amino acids long. The V and J ends lost 2 bases and 4 bases respectively, with 5 bases between them.

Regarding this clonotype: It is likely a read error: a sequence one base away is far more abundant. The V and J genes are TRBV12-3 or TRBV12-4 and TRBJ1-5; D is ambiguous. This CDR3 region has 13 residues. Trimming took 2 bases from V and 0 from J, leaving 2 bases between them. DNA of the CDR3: TGTGCCAGCAGTTTAAGTAGCAATCAGCCCCAGCATTTT. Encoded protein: CASSLSSNQPQHF.

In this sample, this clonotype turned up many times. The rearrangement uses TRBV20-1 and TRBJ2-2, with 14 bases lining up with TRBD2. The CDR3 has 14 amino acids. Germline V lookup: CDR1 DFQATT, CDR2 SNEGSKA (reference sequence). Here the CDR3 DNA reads TGCAGCGCGACTAGCGGGAGGGACACCGGGGAGCTGTTTTTT. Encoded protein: CSATSGRDTGELFF.

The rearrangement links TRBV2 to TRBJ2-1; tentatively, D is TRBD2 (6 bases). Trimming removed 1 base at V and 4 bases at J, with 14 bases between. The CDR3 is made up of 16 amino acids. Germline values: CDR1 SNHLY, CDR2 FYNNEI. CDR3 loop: CASSEDAAGRYNEQFF. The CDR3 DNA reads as TGTGCCAGCAGTGAAGATGCAGCGGGTAGATACAATGAGCAGTTCTTC. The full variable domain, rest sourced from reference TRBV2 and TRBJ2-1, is EPEVTQTPSHQVTQMGQEVILRCVPISNHLYFYWYRQILGQKVEFLVSFYNNEISEKSEIFDDQFSVERPDGSNFTLKIRSTKLEDSAMYFCASSEDAAGRYNEQFFGPGTRLTVL.